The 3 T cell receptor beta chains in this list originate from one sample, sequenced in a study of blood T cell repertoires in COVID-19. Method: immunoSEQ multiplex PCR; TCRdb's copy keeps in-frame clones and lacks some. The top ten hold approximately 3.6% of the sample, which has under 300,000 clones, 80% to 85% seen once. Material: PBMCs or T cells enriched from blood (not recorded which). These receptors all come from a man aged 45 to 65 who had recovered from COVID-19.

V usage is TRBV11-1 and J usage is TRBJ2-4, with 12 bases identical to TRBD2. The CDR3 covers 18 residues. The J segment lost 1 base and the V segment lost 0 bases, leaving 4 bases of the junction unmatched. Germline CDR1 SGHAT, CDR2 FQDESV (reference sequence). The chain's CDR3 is CASSLALAGGMAKNIQYF. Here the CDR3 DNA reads TGTGCCAGCAGCTTAGCTCTAGCGGGAGGGATGGCCAAAAACATTCAGTACTTC.

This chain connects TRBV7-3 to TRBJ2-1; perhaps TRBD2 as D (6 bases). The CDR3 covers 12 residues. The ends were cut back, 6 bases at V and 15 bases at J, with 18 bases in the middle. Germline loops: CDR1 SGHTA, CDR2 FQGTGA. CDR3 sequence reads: CASRSRTTRVFF. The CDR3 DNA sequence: TGTGCCAGCAGATCCCGGACGACTAGGGTGTTCTTC.

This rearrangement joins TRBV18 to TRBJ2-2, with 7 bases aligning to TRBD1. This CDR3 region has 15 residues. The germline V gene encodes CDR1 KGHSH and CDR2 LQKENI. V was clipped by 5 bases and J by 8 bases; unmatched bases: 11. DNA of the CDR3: TGTGCCAGCTCATTCACAGGGGCGACAAAGGGGGAGCTGTTTTTT. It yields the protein CASSFTGATKGELFF. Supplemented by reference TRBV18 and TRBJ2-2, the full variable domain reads NAGVMQNPRHLVRRRGQEARLRCSPMKGHSHVYWYRQLPEEGLKFMVYLQKENIIDESGMPKERFSAEFPKEGPSILRIQQVVRGDSAAYFCASSFTGATKGELFFGEGSRLTVL.